The 15 T cell receptor beta chains below were found in one sample sequenced in a study of blood T cell repertoires in COVID-19. Profiled with immunoSEQ multiplex PCR; TCRdb holds only in-frame clones, not every one. The sample has some 350,000 clones; approximately 88% are singletons. Sequencing was done on a sample of peripheral blood. These receptors originate from a woman aged 25 to 39 with COVID-19, enrolled during active disease.

The V gene is TRBV6-5, the J gene TRBJ2-1; the D is unclear. This CDR3 spans 14 amino acids. Trimming took off 0 bases at V and 7 bases at J, with 10 bases between the two ends. In germline, CDR1 is MNHEY, CDR2 SVGAGI. CDR3 DNA: TGTGCCAGCAGTTACTCCCCATTTCGGAATGAGCAGTTCTTC. Protein product: CASSYSPFRNEQFF.

CDR3 nucleotides: TGTGCCAGCAGCCCGGGACAGGGGACGGACTACGAGCAGTACTTC. It specifies CASSPGQGTDYEQYF. The chain uses TRBV7-6 and TRBJ2-7, with TRBD1 matching 10 bases. The CDR3 sequence is 15 residues long. V lost 5 bases, J lost 3 bases, and 7 bases stayed unmatched. Germline V gene data show CDR1 as SGHVS and CDR2 as FNYEAQ.

The rearrangement links TRBV21-1 to TRBJ1-5; the listed D gene, TRBD1, was not tested against the DNA. TRBV21-1 is termed a pseudogene. The CDR3 extends over 16 amino acids. Here the CDR3 DNA reads TGTGCCAGCAGCAAAGGACAGGATGGTTGCGGTCAGCCCCAGCATTTT. Its protein product is CASSKGQDGCGQPQHF.

The V gene is TRBV28, the J gene TRBJ2-1; the D is unclear. The length of the CDR3 is 13 residues. The V end lost 3 bases, the J end lost 4 bases, and 7 bases lay between the germline ends. Germline lookup yields CDR1 MDHEN and CDR2 SYDVKM. CDR3 sequence reads: CASSLAAYNEQFF. CDR3 nucleotide sequence: TGTGCCAGCAGTTTGGCGGCGTACAATGAGCAGTTCTTC.

The rearrangement links TRBV5-1 to TRBJ2-1, with TRBD2 matching over 9 bases. From germline, CDR1 is SGHRS and CDR2 YFSETQ. The CDR3 consists of 17 residues. With 1 base clipped from V and 1 base from J, the junction kept 6 bases outside the gene matches. DNA for the CDR3: TGCGCCAGCAGCTTGATGTCTAGCGGGACTTCCTACAATGAGCAGTTCTTC. Protein product: CASSLMSSGTSYNEQFF.

The J gene is TRBJ2-5, the V gene TRBV11-2, with a possible D match to TRBD1 (5 bases). The germline V gene has CDR1 SGHAT and CDR2 FQNNGV. This CDR3 region has 14 residues. V lost 1 base to trimming and J lost 1 base, with 7 bases between them. This chain's CDR3 is CASSLVGPQETQYF. In DNA, the CDR3 is TGTGCCAGCAGCTTAGTGGGGCCCCAAGAGACCCAGTACTTC.

This clone was found once. The chain combines TRBV27 with TRBJ1-1; the match to TRBD1 covers 11 bases. The germline V gene encodes CDR1 MNHEY and CDR2 SMNVEV (reference sequence). J gave up 4 bases and V 3 bases, and 4 bases lay outside the gene matches. This CDR3 has 15 amino acids. CDR3 in amino acids: CASSLDRGPGTEAFF. CDR3 nucleotide sequence: TGTGCCAGCAGTTTGGACAGGGGGCCGGGCACTGAAGCTTTCTTT.

J is TRBJ2-2 and V is TRBV7-6; 10 bases match TRBD2. The V segment lost 4 bases and the J segment 2 bases; nucleotides outside the gene matches: 4. CDR1 and CDR2 (germline): SGHVS, FNYEAQ. The CDR3 has 16 amino acids. The DNA for the CDR3 is TGTGCCAGCAGCTGGGGACTAGCGAGTAACACCGGGGAGCTGTTTTTT. This codes for CASSWGLASNTGELFF.

The genes are TRBV19 and TRBJ2-4; the D gene is possibly TRBD2 (6 bases). This CDR3 contains 18 residues. CDR1 and CDR2 from the germline V gene are LNHDA and SQIVND (reference sequence). V was pared by 6 bases and J by 0 bases, with 21 bases between. The chain's CDR3 is CASSRLGRDRIAKNIQYF. CDR3 coding DNA: TGTGCCAGTAGCCGACTAGGACGGGACCGGATAGCCAAAAACATTCAGTACTTC.

V gene TRBV19 combines with J gene TRBJ1-2, with D perhaps TRBD1 (6 bases). Germline lookup yields CDR1 LNHDA and CDR2 SQIVND (reference sequence). The CDR3 has 17 residues. With 5 bases removed from V and 5 bases from J, the gap between germline ends came to 24 bases. The CDR3 protein is CASSPLGGREPTYGYTF. For the CDR3, the DNA is TGTGCCAGTAGTCCCTTGGGGGGGCGCGAACCCACTTATGGCTACACCTTC.

This clone was found a few times. The chain recombines TRBV29-1 with TRBJ1-1; TRBD1 might be the D (6 bases). This CDR3 region has 12 residues. V lost 3 bases and J 7 bases, leaving 12 bases between the germline ends. From germline, CDR1 is SQVTM and CDR2 ANQGSEA. The DNA of the CDR3 is TGCAGCGTTGATCAGGGGCGAGGTGAAGCTTTCTTT. Translated, it gives CSVDQGRGEAFF.

J is TRBJ2-2 and V is TRBV6-5; maybe TRBD1 (6 bases). The CDR3 is 12 residues long. Germline CDR1 is MNHEY and CDR2 is SVGAGI. V lost 6 bases, J lost 5 bases, and 7 bases lay in between. The CDR3 loop is CASRGATGELFF. In DNA form, the CDR3 reads TGTGCCAGCAGGGGGGCGACCGGGGAGCTGTTTTTT.

This chain connects TRBV28 to TRBJ2-1, with TRBD1 matching 7 bases. V shed 1 base, J shed 6 bases, and the junction held 0 bases outside the gene matches. The CDR3 has 13 amino acids. The germline V gene encodes CDR1 MDHEN and CDR2 SYDVKM. The CDR3 sequence is CASSLSGGNEQFF. The CDR3, as DNA: TGTGCCAGCAGTTTATCAGGGGGCAATGAGCAGTTCTTC.

The chain's CDR3 is CASSAASGGGRNTIYF. The CDR3 region has the DNA TGTGCCAGCAGCGCCGCCTCCGGGGGAGGGAGAAACACCATATATTTT. The V call is TRBV7-2, the J call TRBJ1-3; possibly TRBD1 for D (5 bases). Germline CDR1 SGHTA, CDR2 FQGNSA. This CDR3 region has 16 residues. The V end was cut by 5 bases, the J end by 5 bases, with 19 bases between.

Worth noting for this clone: This CDR3 is also generated by other DNA sequences in the sample. This chain connects TRBV9 to TRBJ2-3; 7 bases are shared with TRBD2. Germline CDR1 SGDLS, CDR2 YYNGEE. Unmatched junction bases numbered 7, after V lost 0 bases and J lost 3 bases. The CDR3 loop spans 16 amino acids. The CDR3 here is CASSVAGREETDTQYF. DNA of the CDR3: TGTGCCAGCAGCGTAGCGGGTCGGGAGGAGACAGATACGCAGTATTTT.